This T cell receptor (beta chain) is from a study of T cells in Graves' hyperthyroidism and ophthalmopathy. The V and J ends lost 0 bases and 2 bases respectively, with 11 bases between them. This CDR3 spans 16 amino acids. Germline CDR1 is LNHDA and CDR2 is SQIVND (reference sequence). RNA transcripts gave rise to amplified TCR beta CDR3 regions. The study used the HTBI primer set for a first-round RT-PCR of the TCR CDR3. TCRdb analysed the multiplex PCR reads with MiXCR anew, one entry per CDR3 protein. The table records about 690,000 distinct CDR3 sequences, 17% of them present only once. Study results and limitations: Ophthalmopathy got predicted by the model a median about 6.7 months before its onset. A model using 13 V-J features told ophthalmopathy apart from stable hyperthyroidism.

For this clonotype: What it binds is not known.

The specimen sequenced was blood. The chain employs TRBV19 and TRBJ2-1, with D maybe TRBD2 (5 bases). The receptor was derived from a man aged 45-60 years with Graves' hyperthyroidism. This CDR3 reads CASSIDVRATYNEQFF. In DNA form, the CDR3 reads TGTGCCAGTAGTATAGACGTGCGGGCCACCTACAATGAGCAGTTCTTC.